This TCR beta chain was profiled in a study of blood T cells in healthy people across ages. Study-level points and caveats: Unsorted PBMCs ruled out conclusive naive versus antigen-experienced comparison. Strongly correlated with naive T cell percentage was TCR beta diversity.

Primed by a sample-barcoded 5' primer and a J-beta primer mix, a second PCR proceeded for roughly 6 to 12 cycles. TCRdb re-called the 5' RACE reads with MiXCR, one entry per CDR3 protein. This sample has about 970,000 distinct CDR3 sequences, with about 51% found just once. Per germline, CDR1 LGHDT and CDR2 YNNKEL (reference sequence). The CDR3 runs 15 residues. V was shortened by 1 base and J by 2 bases, with 12 bases between the two germline ends. Worth noting for this clonotype: The antigen is undetermined.

This sequence originates from a woman aged 55-75 years in good health. Sequenced: blood. V and J are TRBV3-1 and TRBJ2-7; possible D gene TRBD2, 5 bases. DNA for the CDR3: TGTGCCAGCAGCCAAGGGAACAAGGGAGCCTACGAGCAGTACTTC. Protein sequence: CASSQGNKGAYEQYF.